This T cell receptor (beta chain) is from a study of cytomegalovirus exposure and HLA in healthy donors. Study-wide findings and caveats: Published work reported that the classifier diagnosed cytomegalovirus status with high specificity and sensitivity. A subsequent analysis found that TCR clusters from the first cohort also tended to co-occur in the approximately 110 validation repertoires, with roughly 95% of cluster scores above 0.

CDR3 length equals 18 residues. Per the germline V gene, CDR1 is SGHNT and CDR2 is YENEEA. Trimming cost V 6 bases and J 4 bases; bases outside gene matches: 15. Libraries were prepared by immunoSEQ multiplex PCR; TCRdb keeps only in-frame clonotypes and omits some of them. This table has tens of thousands of clones, around 94% appearing once. Note on this clone: Its matching antigen is unknown.

The source material was PBMCs. This chain uses TRBV11-3 with TRBJ2-3; 11 bases map to TRBD2. The receptor was derived from a man aged 18 to 35 in good health and CMV-seronegative. This CDR3 reads CASSFPGVLAGGSDTQYF. CDR3 DNA: TGTGCCAGCAGTTTTCCCGGGGTCCTAGCGGGAGGATCAGATACGCAGTATTTT.